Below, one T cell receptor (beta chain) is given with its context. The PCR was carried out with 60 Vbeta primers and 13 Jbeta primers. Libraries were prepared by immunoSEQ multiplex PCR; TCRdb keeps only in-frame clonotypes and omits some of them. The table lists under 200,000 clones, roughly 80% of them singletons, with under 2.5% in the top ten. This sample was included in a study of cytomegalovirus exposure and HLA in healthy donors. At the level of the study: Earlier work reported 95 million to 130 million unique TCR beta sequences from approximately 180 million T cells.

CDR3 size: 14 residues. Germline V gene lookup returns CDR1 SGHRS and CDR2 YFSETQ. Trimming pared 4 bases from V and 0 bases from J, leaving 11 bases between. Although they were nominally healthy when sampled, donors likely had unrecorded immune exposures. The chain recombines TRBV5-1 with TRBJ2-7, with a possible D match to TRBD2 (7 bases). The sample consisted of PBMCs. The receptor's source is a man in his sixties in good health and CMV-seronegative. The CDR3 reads CASSPGDYSYEQYF. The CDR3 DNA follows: TGCGCCAGCAGCCCAGGGGACTACTCCTACGAGCAGTACTTC.